Listed here is a single T cell receptor beta chain. This sample is part of a study of PD-L1 blockade in urothelial cancer. CDR1 and CDR2 from the germline V gene are KGHSH and LQKENI. This CDR3 has 14 amino acids. Trimming removed 0 bases at V and 3 bases at J, with 8 bases between. This table comes from immunoSEQ multiplex PCR, and its TCRdb copy is limited to in-frame clones, with some not included. The table lists some 53,000 clones, around 77% of them singletons. The sequence was obtained from a man aged 70 or older with urothelial cancer. Specimen: PBMCs, collected around atezolizumab (anti-PD-L1) treatment. The V gene is TRBV18, the J gene TRBJ2-5, with a possible D match to TRBD2 (6 bases). The CDR3 here is CASSPPSGEETQYF. DNA of the CDR3: TGTGCCAGCTCACCACCGTCGGGGGAAGAGACCCAGTACTTC.